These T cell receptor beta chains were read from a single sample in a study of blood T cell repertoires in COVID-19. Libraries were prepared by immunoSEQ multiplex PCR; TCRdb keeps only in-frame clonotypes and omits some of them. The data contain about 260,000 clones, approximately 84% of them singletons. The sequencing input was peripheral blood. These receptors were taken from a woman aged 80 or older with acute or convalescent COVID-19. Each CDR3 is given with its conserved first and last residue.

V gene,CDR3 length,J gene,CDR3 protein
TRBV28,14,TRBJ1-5,CASSLSGEGQPQHF
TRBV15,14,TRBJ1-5,CATDKQGANQPQHF
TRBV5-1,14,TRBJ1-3,CASSGTGWGNTIYF
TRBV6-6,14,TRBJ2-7,CASSFLGQGYEQYF
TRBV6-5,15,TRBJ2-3,CASRVLAGAGDTQYF
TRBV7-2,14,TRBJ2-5,CASIRDRVGETQYF
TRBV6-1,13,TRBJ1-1,CASSEASYTEAFF
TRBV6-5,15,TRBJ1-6,CASRLPGTGNSPLHF
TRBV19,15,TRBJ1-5,CASTPVTGLNQPQHF
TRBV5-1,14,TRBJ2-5,CASSLGTGQETQYF
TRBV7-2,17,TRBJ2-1,CASAPQTGTSGKNEQFF
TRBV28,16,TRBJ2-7,CASSLPVASNSYEQYF
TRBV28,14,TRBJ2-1,CASRPGGGRNEQFF
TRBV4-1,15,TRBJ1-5,CASSHAGTDNQPQHF
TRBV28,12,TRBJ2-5,CASRLGLETQYF
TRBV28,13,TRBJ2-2,CASNSGGTGELFF
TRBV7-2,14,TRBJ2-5,CASSLTQGRETQYF
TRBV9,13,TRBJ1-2,CASSVDGLGGYTF
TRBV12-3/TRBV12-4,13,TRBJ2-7,CASSPGRRYEQYF
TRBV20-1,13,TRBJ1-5,CSASSRVNQPQHF
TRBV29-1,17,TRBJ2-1,CSVEDPTSGGTGDEQFF
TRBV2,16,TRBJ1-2,CASSSAPRGLAYGYTF
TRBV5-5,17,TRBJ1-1,CASTTGIGTGAPTEAFF
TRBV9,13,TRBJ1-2,CASSSGTRYGYTF
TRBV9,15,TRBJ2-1,CASSADLAAYNEQFF
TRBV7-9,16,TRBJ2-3,CASSFRDGRATDTQYF
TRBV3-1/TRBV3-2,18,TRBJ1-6,CASSQDLGGTLQDSPLHF
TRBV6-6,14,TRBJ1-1,CASRAGTQNTEAFF
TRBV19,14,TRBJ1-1,CATRWGQMNTEAFF
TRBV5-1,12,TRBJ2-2,CASEGATGELFF